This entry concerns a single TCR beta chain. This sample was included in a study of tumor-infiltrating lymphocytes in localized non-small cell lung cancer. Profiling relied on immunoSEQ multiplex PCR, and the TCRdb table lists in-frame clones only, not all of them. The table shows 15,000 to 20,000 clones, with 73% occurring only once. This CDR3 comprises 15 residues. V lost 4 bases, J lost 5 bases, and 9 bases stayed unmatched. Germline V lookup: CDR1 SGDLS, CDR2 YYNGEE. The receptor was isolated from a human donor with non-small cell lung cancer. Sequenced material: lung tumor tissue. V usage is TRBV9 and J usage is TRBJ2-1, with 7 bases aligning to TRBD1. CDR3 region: CASSKGQSFNNEQFF. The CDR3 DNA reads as TGTGCCAGCAGCAAGGGACAGAGCTTCAACAATGAGCAGTTCTTC.